One sample yielded the 27 T cell receptor beta chains listed below, sequenced in a study of immune evolution from preneoplasia to lung adenocarcinoma. Profiling relied on immunoSEQ multiplex PCR, and the TCRdb table lists in-frame clones only, not all of them. Found here are under 4,000 clones, roughly four fifths of them singletons; the top ten hold roughly a sixth. The sequencing sample was made of FFPE minimally invasive lung adenocarcinoma tissue. The receptor set was obtained from a person aged 60 to 80 with lung adenocarcinoma.

The chain is built from TRBV5-1 and TRBJ2-5; 8 bases are a match to TRBD1. Losses at the gene ends were 4 bases for V and 2 bases for J; bases not matched to a gene: 4. Germline V gene data show CDR1 as SGHRS and CDR2 as YFSETQ. The CDR3 extends over 14 amino acids. In DNA, the CDR3 is TGCGCCAGCAGCCCCGGACAGGGACAAGAGACCCAGTACTTC. Translation gives CASSPGQGQETQYF.

The chain joins TRBV5-6 to TRBJ2-3; no definite D call. The CDR3 consists of 12 residues. Germline lookup yields CDR1 SGHDT and CDR2 YYEEEE. The V and J ends lost 9 bases and 4 bases respectively, with 12 bases between them. The CDR3 DNA follows: TGTGCCACGGGCCGAGCAGCAGATACGCAGTATTTT. This gives the protein CATGRAADTQYF.

The rearrangement uses TRBV19 and TRBJ2-7, with D possibly matching TRBD1 (5 bases). Per the germline V gene, CDR1 is LNHDA and CDR2 is SQIVND (reference sequence). CDR3 length: 15 residues. Trimming stripped 7 bases from V and 0 bases from J, with 16 bases between. The CDR3 nucleotides read TGTGCCAGTACCCCAGACAGTTCCGCCTCCTACGAGCAGTACTTC. Translating it yields CASTPDSSASYEQYF.

The genes are TRBV30 and TRBJ2-5, with 10 bases aligning to TRBD1. Trimming removed 5 bases from V and 6 bases from J; junction bases left unmatched: 3. The CDR3 has 12 amino acids. The germline CDR1 and CDR2 sequences are GTSNPN and SVGIG (reference sequence). In DNA, the CDR3 is TGTGCCTGGGGGGGACAGGGGAAGACCCAGTACTTC. Protein product: CAWGGQGKTQYF.

The chain uses TRBV11-2 and TRBJ2-3; weak D call: TRBD2 (7 bases). V was clipped by 5 bases and J by 4 bases, with 16 bases between them. This CDR3 has 15 residues. Germline values: CDR1 SGHAT, CDR2 FQNNGV. The CDR3 protein is CASSTSGGGADTQYF. The CDR3 nucleotides read TGTGCCAGCAGCACCAGTGGGGGGGGCGCAGATACGCAGTATTTT.

The chain uses TRBV28 and TRBJ2-7; 10 bases agree with TRBD2. The length of the CDR3 is 15 residues. Unmatched junction bases numbered 13, after V lost 7 bases and J lost 7 bases. Germline CDR1 reads MDHEN; CDR2 reads SYDVKM. The CDR3 region has the DNA TGTGCCAGCATGGATGGAGCGGGGGGGGTCTGGGAGCAGTACTTC. It translates to CASMDGAGGVWEQYF. Variable domain in full (rest from reference TRBV28 and TRBJ2-7): DVKVTQSSRYLVKRTGEKVFLECVQDMDHENMFWYRQDPGLGLRLIYFSYDVKMKEKGDIPEGYSVSREKKERFSLILESASTNQTSMYLCASMDGAGGVWEQYFGPGTRLTVT.

The V call is TRBV27, the J call TRBJ2-2, with 7 bases aligning to TRBD1. Germline-derived CDR1 and CDR2 are MNHEY and SMNVEV (reference sequence). V lost 4 bases, J lost 4 bases, and 9 bases stayed unmatched. CDR3 length: 16 amino acids. The CDR3 nucleotides read TGTGCCAGCAGTTCTCACAGGGGACAGCGCACCGGGGAGCTGTTTTTT. Translated: CASSSHRGQRTGELFF.

The chain links TRBV6-1 to TRBJ1-1; 7 bases are shared with TRBD1. Germline CDR1 is MNHNS and CDR2 is SASEGT. This CDR3 comprises 14 residues. Germline trimming cut 3 bases from V and 4 bases from J; bases unmatched to any gene: 5. CDR3 sequence: CASSDQQGSTEAFF. Here the CDR3 DNA reads TGTGCCAGCAGTGACCAACAGGGGTCCACTGAAGCTTTCTTT.

The sample holds one count of this clone. This chain uses TRBV7-2 with TRBJ2-2; D perhaps matches TRBD1 (6 bases). Germline V gene sequence: CDR1 SGHTA, CDR2 FQGNSA. The CDR3 is made up of 14 amino acids. With 5 bases removed from V and 1 base from J, the gap between germline ends came to 8 bases. CDR3: CASSAQGNTGELFF. The CDR3 DNA reads TGTGCCAGCAGCGCACAGGGGAACACCGGGGAGCTGTTTTTT.

V usage is TRBV28 and J usage is TRBJ2-7; D gene unclear. Germline V gives CDR1 MDHEN, CDR2 SYDVKM. V was pared by 7 bases and J by 5 bases, with 12 bases between. The CDR3 consists of 12 residues. The CDR3 sequence is CASTMDAHEQYF. The CDR3 bases are TGTGCCAGCACCATGGACGCTCACGAGCAGTACTTC.

This clone was seen more than once but under ten times. The V call is TRBV18, the J call TRBJ1-5; D is ambiguous. The CDR3 runs to 13 residues. The germline V and J ends were trimmed by 3 bases and 5 bases, with 8 bases remaining between them. Germline lookup yields CDR1 KGHSH and CDR2 LQKENI. CDR3 sequence: CASSPGGDQPQHF. Written as DNA, the CDR3 is TGTGCCAGCTCACCGGGAGGCGATCAGCCCCAGCATTTT.

A few counts support this clone. The J gene is TRBJ2-5, the V gene TRBV5-1, with TRBD2 matching 7 bases. Per the germline V gene, CDR1 is SGHRS and CDR2 is YFSETQ. J was trimmed by 5 bases and V by 5 bases; bases with no gene match: 12. The CDR3 loop spans 15 amino acids. The CDR3 coding sequence is TGCGCCAGCAGAAGAGTAGGAGGGGAGGGGGAGACCCAGTACTTC. Translation gives CASRRVGGEGETQYF.

This chain links TRBV9 with TRBJ1-2; tentative D call: TRBD1 (6 bases). The CDR3 sequence is 14 residues long. The ends were cut back, 0 bases at V and 5 bases at J, with 11 bases in the middle. Per germline, CDR1 SGDLS and CDR2 YYNGEE. For the CDR3, the DNA is TGTGCCAGCAGCGTAGGTGCACAGGGTTATGGCTACACCTTC. It yields the protein CASSVGAQGYGYTF.

This clone was seen a single time. The chain recombines TRBV28 with TRBJ1-1; the D is unclear. Trimming removed 5 bases from V and 4 bases from J, with 8 bases in between. The CDR3 extends over 12 amino acids. CDR1 is MDHEN and CDR2 is SYDVKM in the germline V gene. In DNA form, the CDR3 reads TGTGCCAGCAGTAGGTGGTCCACTGAAGCTTTCTTT. It yields the protein CASSRWSTEAFF.

This clone showed up just a few times. CDR3: CASGGGGYEQYF. CDR3 nucleotide sequence: TGTGCCAGCGGAGGGGGGGGCTACGAGCAGTACTTC. The genes are TRBV6-6 and TRBJ2-7, with TRBD2 as a possible D gene (7 bases). The germline CDR1 and CDR2 sequences are MNHNY and SVGAGI (reference sequence). The ends were cut back, 8 bases at V and 3 bases at J, with 11 bases in the middle. The CDR3 contains 12 residues.

This clone was counted only a few times. This chain joins TRBV10-3 and TRBJ1-1; possibly TRBD1 for D (6 bases). Trimming removed 0 bases from V and 0 bases from J, with 11 bases in between. The germline V gene encodes CDR1 ENHRY and CDR2 SYGVKD. The CDR3 extends over 16 amino acids. This CDR3 reads CAISESAGQLNTEAFF. CDR3 DNA: TGTGCCATCAGTGAGTCCGCCGGACAGCTGAACACTGAAGCTTTCTTT.

The rearrangement joins TRBV6-6 to TRBJ1-2, with D perhaps matching TRBD1 (5 bases). Trimming pared 0 bases from V and 0 bases from J, leaving 5 bases between. CDR1 and CDR2 (germline): MNHNY, SVGAGI (reference sequence). The CDR3 has 14 amino acids. CDR3 DNA sequence: TGTGCCAGCAGTTACTCGACAGCTAACTATGGCTACACCTTC. Its protein product is CASSYSTANYGYTF.

The rearrangement uses TRBV28 and TRBJ2-7; the D call may be TRBD1 or TRBD2 (6 bases each). The germline CDR1 and CDR2 sequences are MDHEN and SYDVKM. The CDR3 is 16 residues long. Between the trimmed V and J ends, which lost 4 bases and 6 bases, there was a span of 22 bases. CDR3 amino acids: CASSSLQGGPGAEQYF. Here the CDR3 DNA reads TGTGCCAGCAGTTCCCTACAAGGAGGTCCGGGGGCCGAGCAGTACTTC.

This clone was recorded only once. CDR3: CASSESSSGGAKQFF. The CDR3 DNA reads TGTGCCAGCAGTGAGAGTTCTAGCGGGGGGGCCAAGCAGTTCTTC. The chain uses TRBV6-1 and TRBJ2-1; 12 bases agree with TRBD2. The germline V gene encodes CDR1 MNHNS and CDR2 SASEGT. The CDR3 has 15 amino acids. J was trimmed by 11 bases and V by 3 bases; bases with no gene match: 8.

Only a few counts were recorded for this clone. The chain carries TRBV28 and TRBJ1-5, with 8 bases fitting TRBD1. This CDR3 region has 19 residues. CDR1 is MDHEN and CDR2 is SYDVKM in the germline V gene. V gave up 7 bases and J gave up 0 bases; unmatched junction bases: 17. For the CDR3, the DNA is TGTGCCAGCAATAGCCCCTCGGGGACAGGAAGCAATAGCAATCAGCCCCAGCATTTT. Its translation: CASNSPSGTGSNSNQPQHF.

This clone came up once. The chain couples TRBV5-4 to TRBJ2-2, with TRBD2 matching 8 bases. The CDR3 contains 16 residues. CDR1 SGHNT and CDR2 YYREEE come from the germline V gene (reference sequence). The trim removed 2 bases at V and 7 bases at J, leaving 10 bases unmatched. CDR3 loop: CASSLPGLGANGELFF. Written as DNA, the CDR3 is TGTGCCAGCAGCTTACCGGGACTAGGAGCGAACGGGGAGCTGTTTTTT.

The rearrangement joins TRBV10-3 to TRBJ1-2, with D perhaps matching TRBD1 (6 bases). Germline assignment: CDR1 ENHRY and CDR2 SYGVKD. The CDR3 has 13 amino acids. The V and J ends lost 10 bases and 5 bases respectively, with 17 bases between them. The CDR3 sequence is CATQPPGEYGYTF. DNA for the CDR3: TGTGCCACCCAACCCCCAGGGGAATATGGCTACACCTTC.

This CDR3 reads CASSLHLGEQYF. The CDR3 nucleotides read TGTGCCAGCAGCTTACACCTTGGGGAGCAGTACTTC. The V and J genes are TRBV7-8 and TRBJ2-7; D is unresolved. Per germline, CDR1 SGHVS and CDR2 FQNEAQ. The CDR3 totals 12 residues. V lost 2 bases, J lost 7 bases, and 9 bases lay in between.

This clone was counted only a few times. The chain links TRBV7-2 to TRBJ2-5, with 7 positions matching TRBD1. J lost 1 base, V lost 6 bases, and 5 bases had no gene match. Germline CDR1 SGHTA, CDR2 FQGNSA. This CDR3 contains 14 residues. CDR3: CASRVGQAQETQYF. CDR3 DNA sequence: TGTGCCAGCAGAGTCGGACAGGCCCAAGAGACCCAGTACTTC. Full variable domain (outside the CDR3, taken from reference TRBV7-2 and TRBJ2-5): GAGVSQSPSNKVTEKGKDVELRCDPISGHTALYWYRQSLGQGLEFLIYFQGNSAPDKSGLPSDRFSAERTGGSVSTLTIQRTQQEDSAVYLCASRVGQAQETQYFGPGTRLLVL.

This clone appeared a few times. J is TRBJ2-1 and V is TRBV14; D call uncertain. The V and J ends lost 5 bases and 7 bases respectively, with 6 bases between them. Germline values: CDR1 SGHDN, CDR2 FVKESK. This CDR3 has 11 amino acids. Here the CDR3 DNA reads TGTGCCAGCAGCTTTTCGAATGAGCAGTTCTTC. Its translation: CASSFSNEQFF. The entire variable domain, with the rest obtained from reference TRBV14 and TRBJ2-1, is as follows: EAGVTQFPSHSVIEKGQTVTLRCDPISGHDNLYWYRRVMGKEIKFLLHFVKESKQDESGMPNNRFLAERTGGTYSTLKVQPAELEDSGVYFCASSFSNEQFFGPGTRLTVL.

This clone came up once. The V call is TRBV6-6, the J call TRBJ1-1; D call uncertain. V shed 0 bases and J shed 6 bases, with 8 bases lying between them. The germline gives CDR1 MNHNY, CDR2 SVGAGI (reference sequence). The CDR3 is made up of 13 amino acids. This CDR3 reads CASSYSAGSEAFF. Written as DNA, the CDR3 is TGTGCCAGCAGTTACTCAGCCGGGTCTGAAGCTTTCTTT.

J is TRBJ2-1 and V is TRBV7-2; D is unresolved. This CDR3 region has 15 residues. Germline loops: CDR1 SGHTA, CDR2 FQGNSA. V lost 7 bases to trimming and J lost 2 bases, with 15 bases between them. This CDR3 is CASTLGFSTYNEQFF. The CDR3 nucleotides read TGTGCCAGCACCCTGGGATTTTCGACCTACAATGAGCAGTTCTTC. Based on the CDR3 plus reference TRBV7-2 and TRBJ2-1, the full variable domain is GAGVSQSPSNKVTEKGKDVELRCDPISGHTALYWYRQSLGQGLEFLIYFQGNSAPDKSGLPSDRFSAERTGGSVSTLTIQRTQQEDSAVYLCASTLGFSTYNEQFFGPGTRLTVL.